Following are 6 T cell receptor beta chains from one sample sequenced in a study of OX40 agonist ivuxolimab in advanced cancers. TCRdb's copy holds only in-frame clones and misses some; the assay was immunoSEQ multiplex PCR. Of more than 70,000 clones listed, 85% were seen once; the top ten hold roughly 0.58%. The sequencing here drew on CD4+ or CD8+ T cells sorted from blood, taken in a trial of the OX40 agonist ivuxolimab. Source of these receptors: an adult with an advanced solid tumor such as melanoma, head and neck, liver or kidney cancer.

The chain carries TRBV28 and TRBJ1-1, with 9 nucleotides matching TRBD1. Per germline, CDR1 MDHEN and CDR2 SYDVKM. V lost 8 bases to trimming and J lost 5 bases; unmatched junction nucleotides: 12. This CDR3 contains 15 residues. The chain's CDR3 is CASFLPGQGRTEAFF. CDR3 DNA: TGTGCCAGCTTCCTCCCGGGACAGGGTAGAACTGAAGCTTTCTTT.

This clone came up a few times. The chain carries TRBV28 and TRBJ1-5; 7 bases match TRBD1. J gave up 6 bases and V 3 bases, and 11 bases lay outside the gene matches. The CDR3 covers 16 residues. Germline V gene data show CDR1 as MDHEN and CDR2 as SYDVKM. CDR3 sequence: CASSFSQGRLSQPQHF. The CDR3 region has the DNA TGTGCCAGCAGTTTCTCACAGGGGCGCCTCAGTCAGCCCCAGCATTTT.

The sample holds one count of this clone. This chain connects TRBV11-1 to TRBJ2-7; a possible D gene is TRBD2 (6 bases). The CDR3 sequence is 19 residues long. Between the trimmed V and J ends, which lost 5 bases and 3 bases, there was a span of 29 bases. Per the germline V gene, CDR1 is SGHAT and CDR2 is FQDESV (reference sequence). CDR3 in DNA: TGTGCCAGCAGCCCATATTTTTCGCCCCGTAGCGGACGCCACTACGAGCAGTACTTC. It specifies CASSPYFSPRSGRHYEQYF.

The V call is TRBV5-1, the J call TRBJ2-3; 9 nucleotides agree with TRBD2. The CDR3 has 16 amino acids. V lost 1 base and J lost 5; bases outside the gene matches: 8. Germline CDR1 SGHRS, CDR2 YFSETQ. The CDR3 DNA is TGCGCCAGCAGCTTGAAGGCGGGAGGGAGTGTAGATACGCAGTATTTT. This encodes CASSLKAGGSVDTQYF.

The rearrangement links TRBV7-3 to TRBJ2-3; 12 bases are a match to TRBD2. V trimming: 2 bases; J trimming: 2 bases; junction bases outside the gene matches: 2. The germline CDR1 and CDR2 sequences are SGHTA and FQGTGA. The CDR3 covers 16 residues. The CDR3 coding sequence is TGTGCCAGCAGCTTAGGACTAGCGGGACCCACAGATACGCAGTATTTT. It codes for CASSLGLAGPTDTQYF.

CDR3 DNA sequence: TGTGCCAGTAAGGGCGGGGGGGCCCAAGATACGCAGTATTTT. It codes for CASKGGGAQDTQYF. The V and J genes are TRBV19 and TRBJ2-3; TRBD2 matches at 9 bases. Germline CDR1 reads LNHDA; CDR2 reads SQIVND (reference sequence). The CDR3 loop spans 14 amino acids. V was pared by 7 bases and J by 5 bases, with 7 bases of the junction left unmatched.